The next 2 T cell receptor beta chains were all read from a single sample in a study of blood T cell repertoires in COVID-19. Measured with immunoSEQ multiplex PCR; TCRdb has only the in-frame clones, and not every one. The table has 70,000 or so clones, approximately 83% seen once. Sequencing input: peripheral blood. Receptors originate from a middle-aged man with COVID-19, enrolled during active disease.

J is TRBJ2-1 and V is TRBV12-3 or TRBV12-4; the D is unclear. V shed 6 bases and J shed 4 bases, with 10 bases lying between them. The length of the CDR3 is 13 residues. The CDR3 spells CASRDTGYNEQFF. CDR3 nucleotide sequence: TGTGCCAGCAGAGACACTGGATACAATGAGCAGTTCTTC.

V usage is TRBV28 and J usage is TRBJ1-5, with a tentative D call TRBD1 (5 bases). There are 15 residues in the CDR3. V was shortened by 3 bases and J by 6 bases, with 15 bases between the two germline ends. Per the germline V gene, CDR1 is MDHEN and CDR2 is SYDVKM. The chain's CDR3 is CASSFLAAGSQPQHF. The CDR3 DNA reads TGTGCCAGCAGTTTTCTCGCGGCAGGGTCTCAGCCCCAGCATTTT.